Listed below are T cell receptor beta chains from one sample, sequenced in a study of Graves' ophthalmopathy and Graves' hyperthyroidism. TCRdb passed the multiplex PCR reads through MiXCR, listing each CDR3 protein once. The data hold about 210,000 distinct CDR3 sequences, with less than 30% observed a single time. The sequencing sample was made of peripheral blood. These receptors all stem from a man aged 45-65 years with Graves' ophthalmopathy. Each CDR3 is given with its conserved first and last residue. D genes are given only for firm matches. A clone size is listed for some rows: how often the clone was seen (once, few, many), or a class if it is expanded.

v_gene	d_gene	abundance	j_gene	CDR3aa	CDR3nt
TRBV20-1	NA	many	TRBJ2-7	CSARVRGGAHEQYF	TGCAGTGCTAGAGTGAGAGGAGGGGCCCACGAGCAGTACTTC
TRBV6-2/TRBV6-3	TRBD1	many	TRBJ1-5	CASTTGTGSQHF	TGTGCCAGCACCACCGGGACAGGGAGCCAGCATTTT
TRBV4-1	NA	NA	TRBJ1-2	CASSLRQRGDYYGYTF	TGCGCCAGCAGCCTCCGACAGCGGGGGGATTACTATGGCTACACCTTC
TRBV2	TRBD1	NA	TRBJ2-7	CASSPTGKWEQYF	TGTGCCAGTTCCCCGACAGGGAAGTGGGAGCAGTACTTC
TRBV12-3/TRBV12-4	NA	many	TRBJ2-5	CASTLDRSRQTETQYF	TGTGCCAGCACCTTAGACAGAAGTCGGCAGACAGAGACCCAGTACTTC
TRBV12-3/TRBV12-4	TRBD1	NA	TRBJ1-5	CASSRDRRSNQPQHF	TGTGCCAGCTCACGGGACAGGCGGAGCAATCAGCCCCAGCATTTT
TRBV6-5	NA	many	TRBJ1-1	CASSYSGGDGTEAFF	TGTGCCAGCAGTTACTCTGGAGGGGACGGGACTGAAGCTTTCTTT
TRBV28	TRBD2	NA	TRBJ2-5	CASSTSRGGETQYF	TGTGCCAGCTCAACCAGCCGGGGGGGGGAGACCCAGTACTTC
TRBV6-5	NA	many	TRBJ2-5	CASSYSPHSSGTQYF	TGTGCCAGCAGTTACTCGCCGCACTCCTCGGGGACCCAGTACTTC
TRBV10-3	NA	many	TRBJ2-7	CAITGNSYEQYF	TGTGCCATCACGGGGAACTCCTACGAGCAGTACTTC
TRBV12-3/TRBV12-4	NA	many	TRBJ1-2	CASSLQSRYGYTF	TGTGCCAGCAGTTTACAGAGTCGGTATGGCTACACCTTC
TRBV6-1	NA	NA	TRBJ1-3	CASSRENTIYF	TGTGCCAGCAGTCGCGAAAACACCATATATTTT
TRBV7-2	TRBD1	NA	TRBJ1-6	CASSLAQGQSNSPLHF	TGTGCCAGCAGCTTAGCCCAGGGACAGTCCAATTCACCCCTCCACTTT
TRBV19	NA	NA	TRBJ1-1	CASSIDHGLDTEAFF	TGTGCCAGTAGTATAGATCACGGACTGGACACTGAAGCTTTCTTT
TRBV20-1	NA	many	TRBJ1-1	CSARDPSDTNTEAFF	TGCAGTGCTAGAGATCCGAGCGATACGAACACTGAAGCTTTCTTT
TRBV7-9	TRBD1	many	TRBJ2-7	CASGPRTGAHEQYF	TGTGCCAGCGGCCCCCGGACAGGCGCCCACGAGCAGTACTTC
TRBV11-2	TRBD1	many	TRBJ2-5	CASSAGTGGVETQYF	TGTGCCAGCAGCGCAGGGACAGGGGGCGTGGAGACCCAGTACTTC
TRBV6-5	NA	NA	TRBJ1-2	CASSLGVNNYGYTF	TGTGCCAGCAGTTTGGGCGTAAACAACTATGGCTACACCTTC
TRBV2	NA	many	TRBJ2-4	CASSPGRGNIQYF	TGTGCCAGCAGTCCGGGAAGGGGCAACATTCAGTACTTC
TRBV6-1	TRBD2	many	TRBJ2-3	CASSELAEGADTQYF	TGTGCCAGCAGTGAACTAGCGGAAGGGGCAGATACGCAGTATTTT
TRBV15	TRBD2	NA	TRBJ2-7	CATSRVSGRVSYEQYF	TGTGCCACCAGCAGAGTTAGCGGGAGGGTGTCTTACGAGCAGTACTTC
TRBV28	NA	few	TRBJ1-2	CASSLIRPSRDGYTF	TGTGCCAGCAGTTTGATTCGGCCCAGCCGGGATGGCTACACCTTC
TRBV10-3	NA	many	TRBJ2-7	CAITDRGVEQYF	TGTGCCATCACTGATAGAGGGGTCGAGCAGTACTTC
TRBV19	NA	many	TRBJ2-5	CASSRRPQETQYF	TGTGCCAGTAGTAGGCGACCTCAAGAGACCCAGTACTTC
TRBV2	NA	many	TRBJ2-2	CASNKLLNTGELFF	TGTGCCAGCAATAAGCTCCTCAACACCGGGGAGCTGTTTTTT
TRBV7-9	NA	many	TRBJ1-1	CASSDVGAEDTEAFF	TGTGCCAGCAGCGATGTCGGGGCTGAGGACACTGAAGCTTTCTTT
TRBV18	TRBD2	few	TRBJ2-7	CASPPLSGTSGRMTYEQYF	TGTGCCAGCCCACCACTGTCCGGGACTAGCGGGAGGATGACCTACGAGCAGTACTTC
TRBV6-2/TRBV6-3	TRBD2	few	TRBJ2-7	CASSGTGNSPGLAGDYEQYF	TGTGCCAGCTCCGGGACAGGGAATTCCCCCGGACTAGCGGGAGACTACGAGCAGTACTTC
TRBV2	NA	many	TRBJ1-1	CASSLGEGYAEAFF	TGTGCCAGCAGTTTGGGGGAGGGTTACGCTGAAGCTTTCTTT
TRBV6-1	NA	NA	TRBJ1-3	CASSKGTVSGNTIYF	TGTGCCAGCAGCAAAGGGACGGTCTCTGGAAACACCATATATTTT